This TCR beta chain comes out of a study of T-cell memory formation after mild COVID-19. Study at large: Across donors, TCR clusters were largely donor specific.

In TCRdb, the 5' RACE reads were re-called with MiXCR into one record per CDR3 protein. Of roughly 220,000 distinct CDR3 sequences in the sample, 9% to 10% were seen once. CDR1 is LGHNT and CDR2 is FRNRAP in the germline V gene. The CDR3 length is 16 residues. The V end was cut by 2 bases, the J end by 8 bases, with 21 bases between. Note on this clonotype: The antigen remains undetermined.

Study-level results: Memory sampled before infection contained some responding clones, suggesting cross-reactive memory joined. Day 15 to 85 contracting clones showed balanced CD4/CD8; later expanders leaned CD4+.

The receptor comes from a young man who had mild COVID-19 (a few samples of this study predate the infection). Cell type and time point are not known. Specimen: PBMCs or a T cell subset sorted from them (not recorded which). The rearrangement joins TRBV12-5 to TRBJ1-2; D ambiguous. CDR3 loop: CASGLYLSRLDAGYTF. CDR3 in DNA: TGTGCTAGTGGTTTGTACTTATCGAGGTTGGACGCGGGCTACACCTTC.